Following are 4 T cell receptor beta chains from one sample sequenced in a study of blood T cell repertoires in COVID-19. Generated by immunoSEQ multiplex PCR, the TCRdb table keeps only in-frame clones and is missing some. The profile shows tens of thousands of clones, approximately 86% of them singletons. Source material: peripheral blood. Every receptor here comes from a man in his forties with acute or convalescent COVID-19.

This clone appeared a few times. The V call is TRBV19, the J call TRBJ1-5, with a possible D match to TRBD1 (6 bases). This CDR3 region has 13 residues. Germline V gene sequence: CDR1 LNHDA, CDR2 SQIVND (reference sequence). V was clipped by 10 bases and J by 7 bases, with 17 bases between them. As DNA, the CDR3 is TGTGCCATTTCCCCCAGGGGTTACCAGCCCCAGCATTTT. Translating gives CAISPRGYQPQHF.

Of note for this clone: The sample holds other DNA sequences that translate to the same CDR3. The chain combines TRBV6-5 with TRBJ1-5; TRBD1 matches at 7 bases. The CDR3 covers 13 residues. V lost 9 bases, J lost 5 bases, and 7 bases stayed unmatched. Per the germline V gene, CDR1 is MNHEY and CDR2 is SVGAGI. The CDR3 reads CASIRDSDQPQHF. The CDR3 DNA reads TGTGCCAGTATAAGGGACAGCGATCAGCCCCAGCATTTT.

The chain recombines TRBV3-1 (or the pseudogene TRBV3-2) with TRBJ1-2; D ambiguous. V shed 1 base and J shed 7 bases, with 13 bases lying between them. Germline lookup yields CDR1 LGHDT and CDR2 YNNKEL (reference sequence). The CDR3 contains 14 residues. The DNA for the CDR3 is TGTGCCAGCAGCCAAGGATCGCAGGTCGCTGGCTACACCTTC. It translates to CASSQGSQVAGYTF.

V is TRBV6-6 and J is TRBJ1-4; 7 bases align to TRBD1. Germline V CDR1 and CDR2: MNHNY, SVGAGI (reference sequence). The V segment lost 6 bases and the J segment 3 bases; nucleotides outside the gene matches: 4. This CDR3 region has 14 residues. The CDR3 region is CASSTGQPNEKLFF. CDR3 in DNA: TGTGCCAGCAGCACGGGACAGCCTAATGAAAAACTGTTTTTT.